This T cell receptor (beta chain) comes out of a study of cytomegalovirus exposure and HLA in healthy donors. Study-wide results and caveats: Most TCR beta V segments were productive about 90% or about 30% of the time in an earlier analysis. Most subjects' HLA-A and HLA-B alleles were reportedly predicted from TCR beta sequences. In a later analysis, HLA-associated TCR beta chains were more clonally expanded than equally common others.

Unrecorded immune exposures were likely, despite nominal health at sampling. Remarks on this clone: No antigen is known for it.

The CDR3 length is 15 residues. In germline, CDR1 is LNHDA, CDR2 SQIVND (reference sequence). Trimming removed 3 bases from V and 3 bases from J, with 11 bases in between. Researchers ran the PCR with 60 Vbeta and 13 Jbeta primers. Using immunoSEQ multiplex PCR, the repertoire was profiled, and TCRdb retains in-frame clones only, with some absent. Its table lists roughly 200,000 clones. This receptor was identified in a girl aged 2 to 10 in good health and CMV-seropositive. V gene TRBV19 combines with J gene TRBJ1-4; D is ambiguous. Input material: PBMCs. CDR3 nucleotide sequence: TGTGCCAGTAGTATCAGTACGGGTGCTAATGAAAAACTGTTTTTT. Translated: CASSISTGANEKLFF.